This section outlines one TCR beta chain sequence together with its context. Its antigen is unknown. The PBMC were obtained by density gradient separation from buffy coats of healthy donors. Enriched by negative magnetic separation, total CD8+ T cells were obtained. Libraries targeted TCR beta using 5' RACE with UMIs. TCRdb reworked the 5' RACE reads into one entry per CDR3 protein, no DNA. Recorded for this sample: about 12,000 distinct CDR3 sequences. Germline V gives CDR1 SGHRS, CDR2 YFSETQ. The length of the CDR3 is 12 residues. These data come from a study of human CD8 memory T cell subsets. Study findings and constraints: According to Chao1 estimates, stem-like memory T cells seemed more diverse than precursor exhausted T cells were. Diversity in stem-like memory and precursor exhausted T cells was similarly high, unlike effector memory cells.

This TCR derives from a human donor in good health. This chain uses TRBV5-1 with TRBJ2-2. The sequencing sample was made of CD8+ T cells from PBMCs. The CDR3 spells CASSLVAGELFF. Combining the CDR3 with reference TRBV5-1 and TRBJ2-2 gives the whole variable domain KAGVTQTPRYLIKTRGQQVTLSCSPISGHRSVSWYQQTPGQGLQFLFEYFSETQRNKGNFPGRFSGRQFSNSRSEMNVSTLELGDSALYLCASSLVAGELFFGEGSRLTVL.